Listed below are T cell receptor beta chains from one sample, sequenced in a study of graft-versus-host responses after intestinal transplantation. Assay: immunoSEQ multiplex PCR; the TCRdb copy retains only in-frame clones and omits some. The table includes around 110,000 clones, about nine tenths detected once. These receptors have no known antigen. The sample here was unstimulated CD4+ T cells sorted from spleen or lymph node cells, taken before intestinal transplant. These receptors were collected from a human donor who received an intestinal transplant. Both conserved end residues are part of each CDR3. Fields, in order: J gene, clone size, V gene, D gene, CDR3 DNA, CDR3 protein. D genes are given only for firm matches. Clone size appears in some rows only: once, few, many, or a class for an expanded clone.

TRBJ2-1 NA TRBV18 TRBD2 TGTGCCAGCTCACCACCTTGGTCTAGCGGGAACAATGAGCAGTTCTTC CASSPPWSSGNNEQFF
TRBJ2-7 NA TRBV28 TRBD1 TGTGCCAGCAGTGTATACCGGGACAGGGGGCGGGAGCAGTACTTC CASSVYRDRGREQYF
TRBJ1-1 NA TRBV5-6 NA TGTGCCAGCAGCTTCAGAGGGCCCACTGAAGCTTTCTTT CASSFRGPTEAFF
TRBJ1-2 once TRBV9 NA TGTGCCAGCAGCCACGGTCGACAGTATAACTATGGCTACACCTTC CASSHGRQYNYGYTF
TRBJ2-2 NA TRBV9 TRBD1 TGTGCCAGCAGCGGCGGGACAGGGTACACCGGGGAGCTGTTTTTT CASSGGTGYTGELFF
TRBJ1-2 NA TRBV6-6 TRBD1 TGTGCCAGCAACTCAGGGGGCTATGGCTACACCTTC CASNSGGYGYTF
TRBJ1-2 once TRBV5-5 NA TGTGCCAGCAGCCGACGACTCGGCTACACCTTC CASSRRLGYTF
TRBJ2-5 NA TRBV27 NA TGTGCCAGCAAAGCCTACAGGGAACAAGAGACCCAGTACTTC CASKAYREQETQYF
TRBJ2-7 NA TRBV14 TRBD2 TGTGCCAGCAGCCGGTCTAGCGGGAGTGGCTACGAGCAGTACTTC CASSRSSGSGYEQYF
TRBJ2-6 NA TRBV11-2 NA TGTGCCAGCAGTTATAACGGGGTAGCGGCGGGGGCCAACGTCCTGACTTTC CASSYNGVAAGANVLTF
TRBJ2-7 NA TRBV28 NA TGTGCCAGCAGGCCCGGTGGGCCCATCGACGAGCAGTACTTC CASRPGGPIDEQYF
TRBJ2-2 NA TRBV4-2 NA TGTGCCAGCAGCCAAGAAGGCGGGGCCGGGGAGCTGTTTTTT CASSQEGGAGELFF
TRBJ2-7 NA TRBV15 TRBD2 TGTGCCACCAGCGCCGGACTAGCGGGAGGCGAGCAGTACTTC CATSAGLAGGEQYF
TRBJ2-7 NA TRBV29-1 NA TGCAGCGTGGGACATTACTACGAGCAGTACTTC CSVGHYYEQYF
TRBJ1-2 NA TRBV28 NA TGTGCCAGCAGTCGCAGGGTTAACTATGGCTACACCTTC CASSRRVNYGYTF
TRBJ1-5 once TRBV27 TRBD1 TGTGCCAGCAGTTCCTACCGGGACAGGTTGGATAGCAATCAGCCCCAGCATTTT CASSSYRDRLDSNQPQHF
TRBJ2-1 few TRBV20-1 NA TGCAGTGCCTTATACAATGAGCAGTTCTTC CSALYNEQFF
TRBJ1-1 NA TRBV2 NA TGTGCCAGCAGCAGGGTAGTATTACCTGAAGCTTTCTTT CASSRVVLPEAFF
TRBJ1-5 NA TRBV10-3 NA TGTGCCATCAGCCCCACAGGGCCCAATCAGCCCCAGCATTTT CAISPTGPNQPQHF
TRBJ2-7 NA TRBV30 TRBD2 TGTGCCTGGAGTCGTCTAGCGGGAGAGCGCTCCCCCTACGAGCAGTACTTC CAWSRLAGERSPYEQYF
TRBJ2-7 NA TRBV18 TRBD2 TGTGCCAGCTCGCCCGTCCAAACTAGCGGATCTTCCTACGAGCAGTACTTC CASSPVQTSGSSYEQYF
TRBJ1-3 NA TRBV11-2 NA TGTGCCAGCAGCTTAGCCCTGTGGGGGCTAAGGAACACCATATATTTT CASSLALWGLRNTIYF
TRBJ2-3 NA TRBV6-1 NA TGTGCCAGCAGTGGAAACAGGGCAGATACGCAGTATTTT CASSGNRADTQYF
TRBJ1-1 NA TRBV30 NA TGTGCCTGGAGTAGGCAAGGAGGAACTGAAGCTTTCTTT CAWSRQGGTEAFF
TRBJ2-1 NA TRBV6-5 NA TGTGCCAGCAGTAGAGGGGTGGACAGCCGCAATGAGCAGTTCTTC CASSRGVDSRNEQFF
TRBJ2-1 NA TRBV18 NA TGTGCCAGCTCACCAACGGTCCCTGACTACAATGAGCAGTTCTTC CASSPTVPDYNEQFF
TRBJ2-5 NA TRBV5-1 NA TGCGCCAGCAGCTTGGTGCAGGCGAAATTCCAAGAGACCCAGTACTTC CASSLVQAKFQETQYF
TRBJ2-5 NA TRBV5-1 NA TGCGCCAGCAGCCCGCCCCTAGCGACCCAAGAGACCCAGTACTTC CASSPPLATQETQYF
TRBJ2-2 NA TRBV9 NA TGTGCCAGCAGCGTAGCGGGGTGGAACACCGGGGAGCTGTTTTTT CASSVAGWNTGELFF
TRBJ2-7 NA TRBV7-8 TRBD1 TGTGCCAGCAGCTTCACCGACAGGGGAATTACCGAGCAGTACTTC CASSFTDRGITEQYF
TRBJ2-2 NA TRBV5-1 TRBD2 TGCGCCAGCAGCGTATGGACTAGCGGGGGGGATATGACCGGGGAGCTGTTTTTT CASSVWTSGGDMTGELFF
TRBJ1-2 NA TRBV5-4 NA TGTGCCAGCAGCTTGTCCGGAGGCTATGGCTACACCTTC CASSLSGGYGYTF
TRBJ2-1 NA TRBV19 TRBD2 TGTGCCAGTAGTATAGCCGCCCGACTAGCGGGGGTGTACAATGAGCAGTTCTTC CASSIAARLAGVYNEQFF
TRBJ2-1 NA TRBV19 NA TGTGCCAGCTTACTTAGCGGAGGCGTCAATGAGCAGTTCTTC CASLLSGGVNEQFF
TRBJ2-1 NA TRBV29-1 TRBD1 TGCAGCGTTAGGGACAGCTCCTACAATGAGCAGTTCTTC CSVRDSSYNEQFF
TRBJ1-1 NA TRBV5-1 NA TGCGCCAGCAGCGCCCTGGGACACGCCGAACCTGGTGCTTTCTTT CASSALGHAEPGAFF
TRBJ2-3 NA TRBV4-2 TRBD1 TGTGCCAGCAGCCAAGTTGGAGGGACAGGGGGCGCAGATACGCAGTATTTT CASSQVGGTGGADTQYF
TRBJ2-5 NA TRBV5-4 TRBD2 TGTGCCAGCAGCTGGGGACTAGCTGCAGAGACCCAGTACTTC CASSWGLAAETQYF
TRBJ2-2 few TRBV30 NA TGTGCCTGGAGTGTACACCAATACACCGGGGAGCTGTTTTTT CAWSVHQYTGELFF
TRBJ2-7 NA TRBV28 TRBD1 TGTGCCAGCACCAGGTCGGACAGGGGGTCCCACGAGCAGTACTTC CASTRSDRGSHEQYF
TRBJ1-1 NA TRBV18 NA TGTGCCAGCTCACCAAGCGTCGTTCCGGGGTTAAACACTGAAGCTTTCTTT CASSPSVVPGLNTEAFF
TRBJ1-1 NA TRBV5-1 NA TGCGCCAGCAGCTTGGACAGGCGGACTGAAGCTTTCTTT CASSLDRRTEAFF
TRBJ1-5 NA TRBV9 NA TGTGCCAGCAGCCCAGCACAGGGAACGCCCCAGCATTTT CASSPAQGTPQHF
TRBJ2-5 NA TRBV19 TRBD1 TGTGCCAGTAGTGTTACAGGGGGTGAGACCCAGTACTTC CASSVTGGETQYF
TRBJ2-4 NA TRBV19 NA TGTGCCAGTAGTATTACAGGGGCCAAAAACATTCAGTACTTC CASSITGAKNIQYF
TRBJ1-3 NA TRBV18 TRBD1 TGTGCCAGCTCACCCAGGGGGCCCTCTGGAAACACCATATATTTT CASSPRGPSGNTIYF
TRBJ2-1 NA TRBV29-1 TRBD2 TGCAGCGTTGCCCTCCGACTAGCCGACAATGAGCAGTTCTTC CSVALRLADNEQFF
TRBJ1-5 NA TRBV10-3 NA TGTGCCATCAGTGGGGACATGGATCAGCCCCAGCATTTT CAISGDMDQPQHF
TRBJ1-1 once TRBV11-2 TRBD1 TGTGCCAGCAGCTTAGAAACAGGGGGGAGAACTGAAGCTTTCTTT CASSLETGGRTEAFF
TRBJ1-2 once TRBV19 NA TGTGCCAGTAGCATCCCCACCGGGGAGGGCTATGGCTACACCTTC CASSIPTGEGYGYTF
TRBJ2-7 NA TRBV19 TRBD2 TGTGCCAGTAGTATAGATCCTCTAGCGGGGATCTACGAGCAGTACTTC CASSIDPLAGIYEQYF
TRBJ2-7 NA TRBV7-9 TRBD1 TGTGCCAGCAGCTTTTCTCTACAGGGGACCAACGAGCAGTACTTC CASSFSLQGTNEQYF